This record concerns one T cell receptor (beta chain) sequence. There are 14 residues in the CDR3. CDR1 and CDR2 (germline): ENHRY, SYGVKD. The junction had 8 bases not matched to a gene; V was cut back by 10 bases and J by 5 bases. Sequenced by immunoSEQ multiplex PCR; TCRdb stores in-frame clones only, minus some. The sample gives 100,000 or so clones, 70% to 90% of which show up once; 1.4% is in the top ten. This specimen comes from a study of T cell responses to AZD1222 COVID-19 vaccine. Study details: Second-dose schedules of about 4 or about 12 weeks were combined.

The V and J genes are TRBV10-3 and TRBJ1-4, with 9 bases lining up with TRBD1. The sequence was collected from an adult in good health. The sample was peripheral blood, taken on day 0 of AZD1222 vaccination. DNA for the CDR3: TGTGCCACCCAACGCGGGACAGGGAATGAAAAACTGTTTTTT. Translation: CATQRGTGNEKLFF.